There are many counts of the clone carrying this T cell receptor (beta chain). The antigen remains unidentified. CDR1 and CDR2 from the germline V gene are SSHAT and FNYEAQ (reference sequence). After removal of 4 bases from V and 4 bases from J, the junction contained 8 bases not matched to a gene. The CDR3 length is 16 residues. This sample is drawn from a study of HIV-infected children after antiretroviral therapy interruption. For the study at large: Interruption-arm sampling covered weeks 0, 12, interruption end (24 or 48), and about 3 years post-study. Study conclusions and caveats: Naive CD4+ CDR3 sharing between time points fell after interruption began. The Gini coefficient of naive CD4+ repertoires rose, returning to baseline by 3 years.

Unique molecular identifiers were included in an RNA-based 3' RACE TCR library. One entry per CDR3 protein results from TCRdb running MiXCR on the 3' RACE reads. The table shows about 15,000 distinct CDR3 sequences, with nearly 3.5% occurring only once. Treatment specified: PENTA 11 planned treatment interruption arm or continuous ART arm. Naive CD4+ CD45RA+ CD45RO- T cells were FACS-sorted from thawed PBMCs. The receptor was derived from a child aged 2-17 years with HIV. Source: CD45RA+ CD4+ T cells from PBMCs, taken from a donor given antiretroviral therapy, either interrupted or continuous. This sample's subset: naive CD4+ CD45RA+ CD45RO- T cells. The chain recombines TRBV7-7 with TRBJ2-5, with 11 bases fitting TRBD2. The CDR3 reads CASSSTLAGGGETQYF. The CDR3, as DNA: TGTGCCAGCAGCTCGACCCTAGCGGGGGGTGGAGAGACCCAGTACTTC.